This T cell receptor beta chain was obtained from a study of cytomegalovirus exposure and HLA in healthy donors. Study results and limitations: There were several of the most significant clusters that appeared linked to common viral pathogens in a later analysis.

Primers included in the PCR were 60 Vbeta and 13 Jbeta primers. The protocol was immunoSEQ multiplex PCR, while the TCRdb copy is restricted to in-frame clones and leaves out a portion. The table has around 120,000 clones, around three quarters seen once. Comments on this clone: Its target is not known. Different DNA sequences within this sample yield the same CDR3.

The V and J ends lost 6 bases and 2 bases respectively, with 13 bases between them. The CDR3 covers 14 residues. Germline CDR1 reads MNHEY; CDR2 reads SMNVEV (reference sequence). The source material was PBMCs. The chain is built from TRBV27 and TRBJ1-1; D uncertain. This sequence was found in a woman between 50 and 59 years old in good health and CMV-seronegative. Here the CDR3 DNA reads TGTGCCAGCAGCTCCCCCCTATATAACACTGAAGCTTTCTTT. The encoded protein is CASSSPLYNTEAFF.